This T cell receptor (beta chain) was recovered during a study of T cell repertoires in cytomegalovirus infection. The overall study: Both a matching HLA type and CMV infection were indicated by public TCR beta signatures.

This clonotype has a count of ten or more. The target antigen is unknown. Germline CDR1 reads SGHTA; CDR2 reads FQGNSA. After removal of 7 bases from V and 5 bases from J, the junction contained 12 bases not matched to a gene. The length of the CDR3 is 15 residues. TCRdb passed the reads through MiXCR, listing each CDR3 protein once. The repertoire consists of 110,000 to 150,000 distinct CDR3 sequences, with about 6% occurring once and the leading ten covering roughly 18%. Study-level points and caveats: Cumulative public TCR beta family frequency identified carriers of CMV plus the relevant HLA. HLA-C-restricted CMV clonotypes gave the most frequent clonotype in two of eight donors.

Material: PBMCs. This clonotype was sampled from a human donor in good health (CMV status not recorded). Some clones in this sample may be carry-over from other donors' samples. This rearrangement joins TRBV7-2 to TRBJ2-3, with TRBD2 matching 7 bases. The CDR3 reads CASTSAGTRGDTQYF. The CDR3, as DNA: TGTGCCAGCACCTCAGCGGGGACCCGGGGAGATACGCAGTATTTT.